The 9 T cell receptor beta chains in this list originate from one sample, sequenced in a study of blood T cell repertoires in COVID-19. Data came from immunoSEQ multiplex PCR; TCRdb stores just in-frame clones and leaves some out. In the table there are more than 90,000 clones, around 85% of which are singletons. The sequencing sample was made of peripheral blood. Every receptor here comes from a woman aged 70 to 79 with active or convalescent COVID-19.

The rearrangement links TRBV4-2 to TRBJ2-3; 9 nucleotides line up with TRBD2. The trim removed 1 base at V and 5 bases at J, leaving 7 bases unmatched. Germline V lookup: CDR1 LGHNA, CDR2 YNFKEQ. This CDR3 comprises 16 residues. This CDR3 reads CASSQGAGGLRDTQYF. The CDR3 DNA follows: TGTGCCAGCAGCCAAGGGGCGGGGGGGCTGCGAGATACGCAGTATTTT.

The V call is TRBV14, the J call TRBJ2-3; D not resolved. This CDR3 has 13 residues. The V end was cut by 4 bases, the J end by 4 bases, with 9 bases between. CDR1 is SGHDN, CDR2 FVKESK, per germline. CDR3 residues: CASSRAIADTQYF. In DNA, the CDR3 is TGTGCCAGCAGCCGAGCTATCGCAGATACGCAGTATTTT.

The J gene is TRBJ2-7, the V gene TRBV9, with 8 bases matching TRBD2. With V trimmed by 1 base and J by 3 bases, 3 bases remained unmatched. CDR3 length: 14 amino acids. Germline values: CDR1 SGDLS, CDR2 YYNGEE. CDR3 in DNA: TGTGCCAGCAGCGTAACTAGCGGAAACTACGAGCAGTACTTC. Its protein product is CASSVTSGNYEQYF.

The J gene is TRBJ1-6, the V gene TRBV28; 9 bases align to TRBD1. The CDR3 totals 14 residues. Germline V lookup: CDR1 MDHEN, CDR2 SYDVKM. V dropped 7 bases and J dropped 7; count of bases not matched to a gene: 5. The chain's CDR3 is CASKSGTGNSPLHF. The CDR3 DNA reads TGTGCCAGCAAATCCGGGACAGGGAATTCACCCCTCCACTTT.

The CDR3 region is CASSLRGTEAFF. The CDR3 DNA follows: TGTGCCAGCAGTCTCAGGGGTACTGAAGCTTTCTTT. The V and J genes are TRBV3-1 (or the pseudogene TRBV3-2) and TRBJ1-1, with D tentatively TRBD1 (6 bases). CDR1 is LGHDT and CDR2 is YNNKEL in the germline V gene (reference sequence). The CDR3 extends over 12 amino acids. V lost 6 bases and J lost 5, with 10 bases in between.

As DNA, the CDR3 is TGCGCCAGCAGCTTGGTCCTAGCGGGAGGTGACGGGGAGCTGTTTTTT. This encodes CASSLVLAGGDGELFF. The chain has TRBV5-1 and TRBJ2-2, with 11 bases identical to TRBD2. This CDR3 spans 16 amino acids. Germline CDR1 SGHRS, CDR2 YFSETQ. V was pared by 0 bases and J by 7 bases, with 5 bases of the junction left unmatched.

The chain is built from TRBV2 and TRBJ2-1; 16 nucleotides agree with TRBD2. V gave up 8 bases and J gave up 9 bases; unmatched junction bases: 4. The CDR3 covers 14 residues. Germline CDR1 is SNHLY and CDR2 is FYNNEI. CDR3 sequence: CASEGLAGGGEQFF. CDR3 nucleotides: TGTGCCAGCGAGGGACTAGCGGGAGGGGGTGAGCAGTTCTTC.

The V and J genes are TRBV6-2 or TRBV6-3 and TRBJ1-1, with D possibly being TRBD1 (6 bases). Deletions cut 2 bases from V and 4 bases from J, with 11 bases between. CDR1 MNHEY and CDR2 SVGEGT come from the germline V gene. The CDR3 length is 14 residues. DNA for the CDR3: TGTGCCAGCAGTTACGGGGGCCAGATCACTGAAGCTTTCTTT. Translated: CASSYGGQITEAFF.

Here the CDR3 DNA reads TGTGCCAGTAGCCGGGGTCGGACAGGAACCTACGAGCAGTACTTC. Its translation is CASSRGRTGTYEQYF. The rearrangement uses TRBV19 and TRBJ2-7, with 7 bases that match TRBD1. Germline-derived CDR1 and CDR2 are LNHDA and SQIVND (reference sequence). This CDR3 is 15 amino acids long. The V and J ends lost 6 bases and 2 bases, in that order; junction bases with no gene match: 10.